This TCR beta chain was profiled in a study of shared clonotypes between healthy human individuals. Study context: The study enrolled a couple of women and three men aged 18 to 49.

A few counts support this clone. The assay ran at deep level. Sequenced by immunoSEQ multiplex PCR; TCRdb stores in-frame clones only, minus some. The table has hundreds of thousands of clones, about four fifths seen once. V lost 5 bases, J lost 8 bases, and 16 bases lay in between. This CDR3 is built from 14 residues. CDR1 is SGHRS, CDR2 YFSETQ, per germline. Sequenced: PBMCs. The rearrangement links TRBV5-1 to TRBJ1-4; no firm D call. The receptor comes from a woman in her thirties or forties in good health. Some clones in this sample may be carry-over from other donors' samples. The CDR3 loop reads CASSFPGSGEKLFF. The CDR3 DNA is TGCGCCAGCAGTTTTCCTGGGAGCGGAGAAAAACTGTTTTTT.